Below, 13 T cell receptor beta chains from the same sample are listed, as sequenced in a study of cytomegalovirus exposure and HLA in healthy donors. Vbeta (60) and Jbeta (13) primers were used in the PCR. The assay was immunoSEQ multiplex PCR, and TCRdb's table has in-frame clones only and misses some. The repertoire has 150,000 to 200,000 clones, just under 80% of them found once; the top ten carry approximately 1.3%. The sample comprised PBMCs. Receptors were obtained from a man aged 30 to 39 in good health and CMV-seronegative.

Here the CDR3 DNA reads TGTGCCAGCAGTCGGACAGGAAATTATGGCTACACCTTC. This sequence encodes CASSRTGNYGYTF. This chain joins TRBV7-2 and TRBJ1-2; 7 positions match TRBD1. The V and J ends lost 6 bases and 5 bases, in that order; junction bases with no gene match: 6. Germline V CDR1 and CDR2: SGHTA, FQGNSA. The CDR3 is made up of 13 amino acids.

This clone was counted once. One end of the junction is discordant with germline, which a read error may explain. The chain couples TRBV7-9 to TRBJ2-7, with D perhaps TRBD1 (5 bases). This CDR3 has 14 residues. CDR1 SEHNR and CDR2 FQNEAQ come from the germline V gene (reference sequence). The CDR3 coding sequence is TGTTCCAGCAGCCTACAGGAAAGCTCCTACGAGCAGTACTTC. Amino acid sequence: CSSSLQESSYEQYF. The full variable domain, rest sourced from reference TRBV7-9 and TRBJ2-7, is DTGVSQNPRHKITKRGQNVTFRCDPISEHNRLYWYRQTLGQGPEFLTYFQNEAQLEKSRLLSDRFSAERPKGSFSTLEIQRTEQGDSAMYLCSSSLQESSYEQYFGPGTRLTVT.

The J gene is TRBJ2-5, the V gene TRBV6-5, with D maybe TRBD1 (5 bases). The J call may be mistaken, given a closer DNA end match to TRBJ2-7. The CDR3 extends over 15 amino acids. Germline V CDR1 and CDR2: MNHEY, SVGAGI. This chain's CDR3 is CASSYSQGDSYEQYF. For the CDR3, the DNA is TGTGCCAGCAGTTACAGTCAAGGGGATTCCTACGAGCAGTACTTC.

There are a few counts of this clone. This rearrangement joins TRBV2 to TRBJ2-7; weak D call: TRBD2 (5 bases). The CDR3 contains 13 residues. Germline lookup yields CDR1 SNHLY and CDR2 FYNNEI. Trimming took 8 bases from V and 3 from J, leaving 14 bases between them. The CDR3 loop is CASSSGKGYEQYF. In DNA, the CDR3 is TGTGCCAGCTCGTCGGGAAAAGGCTACGAGCAGTACTTC.

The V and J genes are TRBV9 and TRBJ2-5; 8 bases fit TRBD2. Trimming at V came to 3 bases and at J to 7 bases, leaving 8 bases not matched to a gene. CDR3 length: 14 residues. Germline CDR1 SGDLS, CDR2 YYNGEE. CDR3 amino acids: CASSALAGPGTQYF. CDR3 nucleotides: TGTGCCAGCAGCGCTTTAGCGGGACCAGGGACCCAGTACTTC.

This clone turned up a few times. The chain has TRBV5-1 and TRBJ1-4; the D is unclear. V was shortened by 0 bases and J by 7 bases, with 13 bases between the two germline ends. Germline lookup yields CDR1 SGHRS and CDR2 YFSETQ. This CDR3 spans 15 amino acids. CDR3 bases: TGCGCCAGCAGCTTGGACGGGTTTACGGGTGAAAAACTGTTTTTT. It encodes CASSLDGFTGEKLFF.

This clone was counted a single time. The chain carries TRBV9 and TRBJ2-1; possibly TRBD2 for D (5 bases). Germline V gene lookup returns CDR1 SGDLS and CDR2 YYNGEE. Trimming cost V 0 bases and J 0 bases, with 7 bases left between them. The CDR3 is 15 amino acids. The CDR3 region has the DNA TGTGCCAGCAGCGTAGAGGCGGGCTCCTACAATGAGCAGTTCTTC. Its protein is CASSVEAGSYNEQFF.

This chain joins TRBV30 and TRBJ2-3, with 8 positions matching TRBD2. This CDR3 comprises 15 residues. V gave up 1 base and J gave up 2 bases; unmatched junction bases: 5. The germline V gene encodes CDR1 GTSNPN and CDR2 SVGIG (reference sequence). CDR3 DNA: TGTGCCTGGAGTGACGGACTAGCTTTCACAGATACGCAGTATTTT. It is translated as CAWSDGLAFTDTQYF.

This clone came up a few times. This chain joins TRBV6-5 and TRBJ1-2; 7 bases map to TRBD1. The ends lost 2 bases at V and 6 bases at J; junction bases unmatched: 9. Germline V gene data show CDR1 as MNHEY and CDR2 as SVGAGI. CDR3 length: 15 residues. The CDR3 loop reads CASSYLPSGGNGYTF. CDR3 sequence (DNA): TGTGCCAGCAGTTACCTACCTTCAGGGGGTAATGGCTACACCTTC.

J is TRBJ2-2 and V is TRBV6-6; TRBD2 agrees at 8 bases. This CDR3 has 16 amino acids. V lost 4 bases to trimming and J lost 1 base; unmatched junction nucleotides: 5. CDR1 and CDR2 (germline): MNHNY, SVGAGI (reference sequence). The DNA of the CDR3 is TGTGCCAGCAGTTCACACGGGGGGGGGAACACCGGGGAGCTGTTTTTT. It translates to CASSSHGGGNTGELFF.

The CDR3 sequence: CASSLGQGGQPQHF. CDR3 nucleotides: TGCGCCAGCAGCTTAGGACAGGGGGGTCAGCCCCAGCATTTT. V and J are TRBV5-1 and TRBJ1-5; 10 nucleotides match TRBD1. There are 14 residues in the CDR3. Germline V lookup: CDR1 SGHRS, CDR2 YFSETQ. J was trimmed by 6 bases and V by 2 bases; bases with no gene match: 2.

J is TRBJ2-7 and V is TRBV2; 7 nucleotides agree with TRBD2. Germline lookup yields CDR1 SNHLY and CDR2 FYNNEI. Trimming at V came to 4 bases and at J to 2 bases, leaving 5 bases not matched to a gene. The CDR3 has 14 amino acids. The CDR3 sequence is CASSAQRGTYEQYF. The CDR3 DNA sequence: TGTGCCAGCAGTGCCCAGCGGGGAACCTACGAGCAGTACTTC.

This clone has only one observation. The CDR3 loop reads CASQMGQGYGYTF. The CDR3 coding sequence is TGCGCCAGCCAGATGGGACAGGGGTATGGCTACACCTTC. The chain joins TRBV5-1 to TRBJ1-2, with TRBD1 matching over 10 bases. V was clipped by 7 bases and J by 5 bases; unmatched bases: 5. The CDR3 is made up of 13 amino acids. Per germline, CDR1 SGHRS and CDR2 YFSETQ.